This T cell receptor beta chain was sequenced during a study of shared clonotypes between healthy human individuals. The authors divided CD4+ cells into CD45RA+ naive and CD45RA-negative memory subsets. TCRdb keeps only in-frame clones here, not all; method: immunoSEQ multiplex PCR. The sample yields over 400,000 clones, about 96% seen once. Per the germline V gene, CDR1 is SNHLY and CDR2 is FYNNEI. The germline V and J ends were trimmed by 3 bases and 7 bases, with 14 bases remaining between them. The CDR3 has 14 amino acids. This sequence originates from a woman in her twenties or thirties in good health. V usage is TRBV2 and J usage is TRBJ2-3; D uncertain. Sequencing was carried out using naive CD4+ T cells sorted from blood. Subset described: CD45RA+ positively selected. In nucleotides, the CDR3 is TGTGCCAGCAGTGAGTTCACAGTCCCAAATACGCAGTATTTT. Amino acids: CASSEFTVPNTQYF.